Presented here are 18 T cell receptor beta chains from one specimen sequenced in a study of cytomegalovirus exposure and HLA in healthy donors. The PCR ran on 60 Vbeta and 13 Jbeta primers. Method: immunoSEQ multiplex PCR; TCRdb's copy keeps in-frame clones and lacks some. The sample includes some 150,000 clones, 80% to 90% seen only once; the top ten take more than 4.5%. Source material: PBMCs. The receptors shown here come from a woman aged 25 to 39 in good health and CMV-seronegative.

The J gene is TRBJ1-2, the V gene TRBV4-2; TRBD1 agrees at 7 bases. The V segment lost 5 bases and the J segment 8 bases; nucleotides outside the gene matches: 11. This CDR3 contains 14 residues. Germline CDR1 reads LGHNA; CDR2 reads YNFKEQ. CDR3 region: CASSVQTGETGYTF. Written as DNA, the CDR3 is TGTGCCAGCAGCGTTCAAACAGGGGAAACCGGCTACACCTTC.

The chain joins TRBV27 to TRBJ1-2; D is possibly TRBD1 (6 bases). V dropped 5 bases and J dropped 4 bases, with 11 bases sitting between them. Germline loops: CDR1 MNHEY, CDR2 SMNVEV (reference sequence). This CDR3 is 13 amino acids long. In DNA, the CDR3 is TGTGCCAGCAGTGTCGACAGGTTCTATGGCTACACCTTC. This gives the protein CASSVDRFYGYTF.

V usage is TRBV27 and J usage is TRBJ2-1; 13 bases line up with TRBD2. The trim removed 6 bases at V and 2 bases at J, leaving 4 bases unmatched. Per the germline V gene, CDR1 is MNHEY and CDR2 is SMNVEV (reference sequence). The CDR3 covers 16 residues. Written as DNA, the CDR3 is TGTGCCAGCAGCCAACTAGCGGGAGGGCCCTACAATGAGCAGTTCTTC. Translating it yields CASSQLAGGPYNEQFF.

The chain has TRBV11-2 and TRBJ2-7; TRBD1 might be the D (6 bases). This CDR3 is built from 15 residues. V was pared by 0 bases and J by 2 bases, with 11 bases between. Germline V gene data show CDR1 as SGHAT and CDR2 as FQNNGV. The CDR3 nucleotides read TGTGCCAGCAGCTTAGAGGGACCAGGGGCCTACGAGCAGTACTTC. Its protein product is CASSLEGPGAYEQYF.

The chain joins TRBV21-1 to TRBJ2-7; TRBD1 is the table's D call and was not checked against the DNA. TRBV21-1 is termed a pseudogene. The length of the CDR3 is 15 residues. DNA of the CDR3: TGTGCCAGCAGCGAGATTCCCGGGACAGCCTACGAGCAGTACTTC. Translation gives CASSEIPGTAYEQYF.

The V gene is TRBV30, the J gene TRBJ1-2, with TRBD1 matching over 8 bases. The length of the CDR3 is 14 residues. The germline gives CDR1 GTSNPN, CDR2 SVGIG (reference sequence). V was pared by 0 bases and J by 4 bases, with 4 bases of the junction left unmatched. The CDR3 loop reads CAWSVRTGIYGYTF. CDR3 nucleotides: TGTGCCTGGAGTGTTCGGACAGGGATCTATGGCTACACCTTC.

This clone was counted only a few times. The rearrangement joins TRBV5-1 to TRBJ1-4; 11 bases agree with TRBD1. V dropped 4 bases and J dropped 5; count of bases not matched to a gene: 4. The length of the CDR3 is 15 residues. Per the germline V gene, CDR1 is SGHRS and CDR2 is YFSETQ. The CDR3 DNA reads TGCGCCAGCAGCCGAAGGACAGGGGGCAATGAAAAACTGTTTTTT. This gives the protein CASSRRTGGNEKLFF.

V is TRBV5-1 and J is TRBJ2-1, with TRBD1 identical over 8 bases. Germline-derived CDR1 and CDR2 are SGHRS and YFSETQ. The CDR3 loop spans 16 amino acids. Trimming cost V 0 bases and J 8 bases; bases outside gene matches: 10. Here the CDR3 reads CASSLVVRTGYHEQFF. In nucleotides, the CDR3 is TGCGCCAGCAGCTTGGTAGTCCGGACAGGGTATCATGAGCAGTTCTTC.

This clone was picked up a small number of times. The CDR3 protein is CAISVLNTEAFF. The CDR3 DNA sequence: TGTGCCATCAGTGTATTGAACACTGAAGCTTTCTTT. V and J are TRBV10-3 and TRBJ1-1; no firm D call. Germline V lookup: CDR1 ENHRY, CDR2 SYGVKD. Trimming took off 4 bases at V and 0 bases at J, with 3 bases between the two ends. The CDR3 sequence is 12 residues long.

The V gene is TRBV28, the J gene TRBJ1-2; 8 nucleotides match TRBD1. After removal of 4 bases from V and 3 bases from J, the junction contained 1 base not matched to a gene. The CDR3 runs 13 residues. From germline, CDR1 is MDHEN and CDR2 SYDVKM. The CDR3 DNA follows: TGTGCCAGCAGTTGGACAGGGCACTATGGCTACACCTTC. This translates into CASSWTGHYGYTF.

The V gene is TRBV27, the J gene TRBJ2-5; a possible D gene is TRBD2 (6 bases). Trimming stripped 5 bases from V and 4 bases from J, with 20 bases between. The CDR3 consists of 16 residues. CDR1 and CDR2 from the germline V gene are MNHEY and SMNVEV (reference sequence). The CDR3: CASSEYPPEGGETQYF. CDR3 coding DNA: TGTGCCAGCAGTGAATACCCTCCGGAGGGAGGAGAGACCCAGTACTTC.

The chain uses TRBV6-5 and TRBJ1-2; D uncertain. V was shortened by 0 bases and J by 5 bases, with 10 bases between the two germline ends. The CDR3 is made up of 14 amino acids. The germline V gene has CDR1 MNHEY and CDR2 SVGAGI. The CDR3 sequence: CASSYSRIFYGYTF. The CDR3 nucleotides read TGTGCCAGCAGTTACTCGAGGATTTTTTATGGCTACACCTTC.

V usage is TRBV5-4 and J usage is TRBJ1-1; TRBD1 aligns across 8 bases. The germline gives CDR1 SGHNT, CDR2 YYREEE (reference sequence). The junction had 11 bases not matched to a gene; V was cut back by 4 bases and J by 9 bases. This CDR3 spans 14 amino acids. The CDR3 loop reads CASSGQGWLQKAFF. In DNA form, the CDR3 reads TGTGCCAGCAGCGGACAGGGATGGCTCCAAAAAGCTTTCTTT. The full variable domain, in which reference TRBV5-4 and TRBJ1-1 provide the parts outside the CDR3, is ETGVTQSPTHLIKTRGQQVTLRCSSQSGHNTVSWYQQALGQGPQFIFQYYREEENGRGNFPPRFSGLQFPNYSSELNVNALELDDSALYLCASSGQGWLQKAFFGQGTRLTVV.

This chain joins TRBV10-3 and TRBJ2-7; 7 bases map to TRBD1. The germline CDR1 and CDR2 sequences are ENHRY and SYGVKD. The CDR3 is 14 residues long. Trimming cost V 7 bases and J 3 bases; bases outside gene matches: 9. CDR3 in DNA: TGTGCCATCACCCCGGGACAGAGAGACTACGAGCAGTACTTC. It yields the protein CAITPGQRDYEQYF.

CDR3 sequence reads: CSVFGLQNTEAFF. The CDR3 DNA reads as TGCAGCGTCTTTGGACTCCAGAACACTGAAGCTTTCTTT. V usage is TRBV29-1 and J usage is TRBJ1-1; D call uncertain. V gave up 6 bases and J gave up 1 base, with 12 bases separating them. The CDR3 runs 13 residues. CDR1 is SQVTM, CDR2 ANQGSEA, per germline.

This chain uses TRBV6-4 with TRBJ2-1; TRBD1 is a possible D gene (6 bases). CDR1 and CDR2 (germline): MRHNA, SNTAGT. The ends were cut back, 7 bases at V and 7 bases at J, with 17 bases in the middle. The CDR3 consists of 14 residues. The CDR3 DNA follows: TGTGCCAGCACCCGAGGAGGACAGAAAAATGAGCAGTTCTTC. Encoded protein: CASTRGGQKNEQFF.

This clone was seen a few times. The genes are TRBV6-5 and TRBJ2-2; TRBD2 agrees at 7 bases. The CDR3 spans 14 residues. V trimming: 6 bases; J trimming: 4 bases; junction bases outside the gene matches: 5. The germline V gene has CDR1 MNHEY and CDR2 SVGAGI. The CDR3 coding sequence is TGTGCCAGCAGAGCGGGACTCTTCACCGGGGAGCTGTTTTTT. As protein: CASRAGLFTGELFF.

V usage is TRBV19 and J usage is TRBJ2-1, with 7 bases identical to TRBD2. The CDR3 is made up of 15 amino acids. Per germline, CDR1 LNHDA and CDR2 SQIVND (reference sequence). Unmatched junction bases numbered 2, after V lost 3 bases and J lost 0 bases. This chain's CDR3 is CASSMGGSSYNEQFF. CDR3 bases: TGTGCCAGTAGTATGGGAGGGAGCTCCTACAATGAGCAGTTCTTC.